The text below deals with one T cell receptor (beta chain). This sample was included in a study of radiation and T cells in renal cell carcinoma. Produced via immunoSEQ multiplex PCR; TCRdb's table is partial and in-frame only. The sample lists 150,000 to 190,000 clones, roughly 89% occurring once. Noted time point: blood 2 weeks post-SBRT. This sample's treatment: 15 Gy SBRT to primary tumor, nephrectomy 4 weeks later. The tumor was a clear cell renal cell carcinoma. This clonotype was sampled from a woman in her 50s with renal cell carcinoma. The sequences come from blood, collected from a patient whose treatment included radiotherapy and nephrectomy.

The CDR3 sequence is CASSTYGQGYNSPLHF. Here the CDR3 DNA reads TGTGCCAGCAGTACCTACGGACAGGGATATAATTCACCCCTCCACTTT. The chain recombines TRBV28 with TRBJ1-6; 8 bases map to TRBD1. This CDR3 has 16 amino acids. V gave up 5 bases and J gave up 4 bases; unmatched junction bases: 7. Germline assignment: CDR1 MDHEN and CDR2 SYDVKM. Looking up the rest from reference TRBV28 and TRBJ1-6 gives the full variable domain: DVKVTQSSRYLVKRTGEKVFLECVQDMDHENMFWYRQDPGLGLRLIYFSYDVKMKEKGDIPEGYSVSREKKERFSLILESASTNQTSMYLCASSTYGQGYNSPLHFGNGTRLTVT.